The entry below gives a single T cell receptor (beta chain) sequence along with its context. These data belong to a study of T cell responses to AZD1222 COVID-19 vaccine. Sequenced by immunoSEQ multiplex PCR; TCRdb stores in-frame clones only, minus some. Here the sample spans 100,000 to 150,000 clones, about nine tenths being singletons. The CDR3 contains 14 residues. The germline gives CDR1 SEHNR, CDR2 FQNEAQ (reference sequence). The V gene lost 1 base and the J gene lost 5 bases, with 9 bases spanning the gap. This sequence joins TRBV7-9 and TRBJ2-1; TRBD1 might be the D (6 bases). Here the sequenced sample was peripheral blood, taken on day 0 of AZD1222 vaccination. The sequence came from an adult in good health. CDR3 DNA: TGTGCCAGCAGCTTAGTGGGGGCAGACAATGAGCAGTTCTTC. Translated, it gives CASSLVGADNEQFF.